This passage covers 5 T cell receptor beta chains from one sample sequenced in a study of OX40 agonist ivuxolimab in advanced cancers. The data were produced by immunoSEQ multiplex PCR, yet TCRdb's version contains in-frame clones alone and is incomplete. The sample yields about 27,000 clones, 75% to 90% seen once. This specimen was CD4+ or CD8+ T cells sorted from blood, taken in a trial of the OX40 agonist ivuxolimab. The receptor source for this set is an adult with an advanced solid tumor such as melanoma, head and neck, liver or kidney cancer.

This clone has only a few counts. CDR3 region: CASSLGAGERDTQYF. The CDR3 coding sequence is TGTGCCAGCAGTTTAGGAGCGGGGGAGAGGGATACGCAGTATTTT. The chain couples TRBV27 to TRBJ2-3; 8 bases are shared with TRBD2. The V gene end was trimmed by 2 bases and the J gene end by 6 bases; junction bases not matched to a gene: 7. CDR3 length: 15 amino acids. Germline CDR1 and CDR2: MNHEY and SMNVEV (reference sequence).

The chain recombines TRBV4-1 with TRBJ2-1; 8 nucleotides line up with TRBD1. The CDR3 consists of 15 residues. Germline CDR1 reads MGHRA; CDR2 reads YSYEKL. The V gene end was trimmed by 4 bases and the J gene end by 8 bases; junction bases not matched to a gene: 10. The CDR3 loop is CASSRGQGYIDEQFF. The CDR3 nucleotides are TGCGCCAGCAGCCGTGGACAGGGATATATCGATGAGCAGTTCTTC.

J is TRBJ2-7 and V is TRBV23-1; no clear D. TRBV23-1 is annotated as an ORF whose role is uncertain. Trimming took 3 bases from V and 3 from J, leaving 12 bases between them. This CDR3 contains 14 residues. The CDR3 sequence: CASSHPAKHYEQYF. Here the CDR3 DNA reads TGCGCCAGCAGTCACCCAGCCAAACACTACGAGCAGTACTTC.

J is TRBJ1-5 and V is TRBV19, with D possibly being TRBD1 (5 bases). V was shortened by 6 bases and J by 1 base, with 7 bases between the two germline ends. This CDR3 comprises 13 residues. CDR1 and CDR2 from the germline V gene are LNHDA and SQIVND (reference sequence). The CDR3: CASSWDSNQPQHF. CDR3 DNA sequence: TGTGCCAGTAGCTGGGACAGCAATCAGCCCCAGCATTTT.

This sequence joins TRBV9 and TRBJ2-4; D not resolved. CDR1 and CDR2 (germline): SGDLS, YYNGEE. The CDR3 loop spans 12 amino acids. V gave up 4 bases and J gave up 6 bases, with 8 bases separating them. The CDR3 is CASSPEANIQYF. In nucleotides, the CDR3 is TGTGCCAGCAGCCCCGAAGCAAACATTCAGTACTTC.